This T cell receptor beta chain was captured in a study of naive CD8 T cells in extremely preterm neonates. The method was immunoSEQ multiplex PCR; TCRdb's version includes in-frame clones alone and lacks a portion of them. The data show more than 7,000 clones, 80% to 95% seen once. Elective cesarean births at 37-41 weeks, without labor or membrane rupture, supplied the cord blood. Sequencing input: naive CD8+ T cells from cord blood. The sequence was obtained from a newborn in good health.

CDR3 DNA sequence: TGTGCCACCGCGACAGGGGTCAACGAGCAGTACTTC. Its protein product is CATATGVNEQYF. The chain has TRBV19 and TRBJ2-7, with 8 bases lining up with TRBD1. The CDR3 is 12 amino acids. With V trimmed by 10 bases and J by 5 bases, 7 bases remained unmatched. The germline V gene encodes CDR1 LNHDA and CDR2 SQIVND (reference sequence). The full variable domain, with the rest looked up from reference TRBV19 and TRBJ2-7, is DGGITQSPKYLFRKEGQNVTLSCEQNLNHDAMYWYRQDPGQGLRLIYYSQIVNDFQKGDIAEGYSVSREKKESFPLTVTSAQKNPTAFYLCATATGVNEQYFGPGTRLTVT.